Sequencing of this T cell receptor beta chain was carried out in a study of read filtering for tumor transcriptome and immune sequencing. Study as a whole: DNase treatment preceded whole-transcriptome library preparation.

Comments on this clonotype: A single base separates this from a much larger clone, so it may be a read error. Because it lacks the conserved phenylalanine or tryptophan at the end, this CDR3 is likely a read error.

Molecular barcoded adaptors covering alpha/delta and beta/gamma chains were used on roughly 400 ng RNA. TCRdb re-called the reads through MiXCR, storing one row per CDR3 protein. This table holds 39,000 or so distinct CDR3 sequences, 13% found once. Trimming shortened V by 5 bases and J by 3 bases, and 13 bases separated the two germline ends. Germline V gene data show CDR1 as DFQATT and CDR2 as SNEGSKA (reference sequence). The CDR3 is made up of 13 amino acids. This sequence joins TRBV20-1 and TRBJ2-5, with D possibly being TRBD1 (6 bases). The source is a donor aged 40 or older with multiple myeloma. The sample consisted of a population of CD138-negative cells sorted from bone marrow. Here the CDR3 DNA reads TGCAGTGCTTTGATAACAGGGAAAGAGACCCAGTACCTC. This translates into CSALITGKETQYL.